This T cell receptor beta chain was documented in a study of blood T cell repertoires in COVID-19. About the study: The United States, Italy and Spain provided the acute and convalescent COVID-19 samples. Sample material is recorded as cDNA or gDNA derived from T cells, B-cell-depleted T cells, or PBMCs.

As originally analysed: The assay estimated nucleated cells by amplifying reference gene primers. Using immunoSEQ multiplex PCR, the repertoire was profiled, and TCRdb retains in-frame clones only, with some absent. D and trimming were read from the DNA, whereas the V and J calls and clone size are those reported in that table. This table has 300,000 to 350,000 clones, almost 90% appearing once. V was pared by 3 bases and J by 7 bases, with 19 bases between. CDR3 length equals 17 residues. Germline CDR1 and CDR2: SGHVS and FNYEAQ. This rearrangement joins TRBV7-6 to TRBJ1-6; D is unresolved. The sample consisted of peripheral blood. This receptor was taken from a woman in her twenties or thirties with COVID-19, enrolled during active disease. The CDR3 DNA is TGTGCCAGCAGCTTTGAAGCGGTACCTCAGATGAATTCACCCCTCCACTTT. This encodes CASSFEAVPQMNSPLHF.